Listed below are T cell receptor beta chains from one sample, sequenced in a study of shared clonotypes between healthy human individuals. Here immunoSEQ multiplex PCR was the method, and the copy in TCRdb shows in-frame clones only, minus some. The data hold approximately 710,000 clones, with about 90% observed a single time. Sample: memory CD8+ T cells from PBMCs. These receptors were obtained from a man younger than 35 in good health. Some clones in this sample may be carry-over from other donors' samples. The conserved cysteine and the conserved F or W are not part of the CDR3 here. Some rows mark clone size as missing; the rest say once, few, many or name a class of expanded clone.

j_call: TRBJ2-7
v_call: TRBV25-1
clone_size: .
cdr3_aa: ASSESGTEY

j_call: TRBJ2-7
v_call: TRBV6-6
clone_size: once
cdr3_aa: ASSYLVRDGSEQY

j_call: TRBJ2-5
v_call: TRBV27
clone_size: .
cdr3_aa: ASRRYLAQETQY

j_call: TRBJ1-2
v_call: TRBV7-9
clone_size: once
cdr3_aa: ASSPTGGNYGYT

j_call: TRBJ2-1
v_call: TRBV7-3
clone_size: once
cdr3_aa: ASSLGADYNEQF

j_call: TRBJ2-7
v_call: TRBV27
clone_size: .
cdr3_aa: ASSLFGGAYEQY

j_call: TRBJ2-1
v_call: TRBV7-9
clone_size: .
cdr3_aa: ASSATVPSYNEQF

j_call: TRBJ1-2
v_call: TRBV6-1
clone_size: .
cdr3_aa: ASTGIGGYT

j_call: TRBJ2-7
v_call: TRBV5-1
clone_size: .
cdr3_aa: ASSLVGTGTHEQY

j_call: TRBJ1-1
v_call: TRBV19
clone_size: .
cdr3_aa: ASNASPGQDHL

j_call: TRBJ2-5
v_call: TRBV27
clone_size: .
cdr3_aa: ASSPRDQQETQY

j_call: TRBJ1-5
v_call: TRBV19
clone_size: .
cdr3_aa: ASDPGEGNQPQH

j_call: TRBJ2-7
v_call: TRBV29-1
clone_size: .
cdr3_aa: SVVLAGGNLDEQY

j_call: TRBJ2-1
v_call: TRBV11-2
clone_size: .
cdr3_aa: ASSFGLAGAGNEQF

j_call: TRBJ2-1
v_call: TRBV4-3
clone_size: .
cdr3_aa: ASSQDRESYNEQF

j_call: TRBJ2-1
v_call: TRBV15
clone_size: .
cdr3_aa: ATSRTYNEQF

j_call: TRBJ2-7
v_call: TRBV28
clone_size: .
cdr3_aa: ASSLAGTEYYEQY

j_call: TRBJ2-7
v_call: TRBV28
clone_size: once
cdr3_aa: ASSLPAGPVSAYEQY

j_call: TRBJ1-3
v_call: TRBV9
clone_size: .
cdr3_aa: ASSHSGNTIY

j_call: TRBJ1-1
v_call: TRBV21-1
clone_size: .
cdr3_aa: ASSCGKTEAF

j_call: TRBJ1-1
v_call: TRBV19
clone_size: once
cdr3_aa: ASSTYSSENTEAF

j_call: TRBJ2-5
v_call: TRBV9
clone_size: once
cdr3_aa: ASSAAGIQETQY

j_call: TRBJ2-1
v_call: TRBV9
clone_size: once
cdr3_aa: ASSVVPSGSRDEQF

j_call: TRBJ2-7
v_call: TRBV6-5
clone_size: .
cdr3_aa: AISEKRGYEQY

j_call: TRBJ2-7
v_call: TRBV7-8
clone_size: .
cdr3_aa: ASSLSNGRAADEQY

j_call: TRBJ1-2
v_call: TRBV7-8
clone_size: .
cdr3_aa: ASSLDRGPFGYT